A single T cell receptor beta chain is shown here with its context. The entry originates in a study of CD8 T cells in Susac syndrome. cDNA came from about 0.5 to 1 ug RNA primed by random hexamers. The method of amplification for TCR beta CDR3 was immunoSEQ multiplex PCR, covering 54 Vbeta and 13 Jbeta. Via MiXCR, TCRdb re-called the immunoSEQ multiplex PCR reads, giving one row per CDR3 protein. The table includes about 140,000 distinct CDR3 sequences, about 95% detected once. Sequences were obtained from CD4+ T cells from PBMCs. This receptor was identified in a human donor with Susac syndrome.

The CDR3 DNA is TGTGCCAGCAGACAGGGACTGGGCACTGAAGCTTTCTTT. Amino acid sequence: CASRQGLGTEAFF. This chain connects TRBV6-5 to TRBJ1-1, with D possibly matching TRBD1 (6 bases). The CDR3 sequence is 13 residues long. Germline lookup yields CDR1 MNHEY and CDR2 SVGAGI. Trimming left V 6 bases short and J 4 bases short, with 12 bases between.